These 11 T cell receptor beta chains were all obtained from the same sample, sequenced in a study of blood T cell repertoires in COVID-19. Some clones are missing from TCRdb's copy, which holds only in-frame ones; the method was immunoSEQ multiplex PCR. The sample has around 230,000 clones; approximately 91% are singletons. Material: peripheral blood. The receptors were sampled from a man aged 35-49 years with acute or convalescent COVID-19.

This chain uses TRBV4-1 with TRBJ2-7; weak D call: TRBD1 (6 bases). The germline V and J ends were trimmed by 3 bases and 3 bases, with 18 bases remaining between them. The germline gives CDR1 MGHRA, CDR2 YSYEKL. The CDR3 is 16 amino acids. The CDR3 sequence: CASSHGVTGSSYEQYF. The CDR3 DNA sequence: TGCGCCAGCAGCCACGGGGTCACAGGGTCTAGCTACGAGCAGTACTTC.

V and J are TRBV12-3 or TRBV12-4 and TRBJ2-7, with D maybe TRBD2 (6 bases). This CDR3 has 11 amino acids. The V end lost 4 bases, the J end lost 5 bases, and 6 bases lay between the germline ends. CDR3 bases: TGTGCCAGCAGTTGGGGGGACGAGCAGTACTTC. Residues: CASSWGDEQYF.

As DNA, the CDR3 is TGTGCCAGCAGCTCGCCTCTTCGGGGGGTCACAGATACGCAGTATTTT. Protein product: CASSSPLRGVTDTQYF. The V call is TRBV5-4, the J call TRBJ2-3; 7 positions agree with TRBD2. The CDR3 has 16 residues. Per germline, CDR1 SGHNT and CDR2 YYREEE (reference sequence). The ends lost 3 bases at V and 2 bases at J; junction bases unmatched: 9.

The CDR3 sequence: CASSEVVNYGYTF. CDR3 DNA: TGTGCCAGCAGTGAGGTAGTAAACTATGGCTACACCTTC. The V and J genes are TRBV2 and TRBJ1-2; no definite D call. The V and J ends lost 3 bases and 2 bases respectively, with 7 bases between them. This CDR3 spans 13 amino acids. Germline CDR1 reads SNHLY; CDR2 reads FYNNEI.

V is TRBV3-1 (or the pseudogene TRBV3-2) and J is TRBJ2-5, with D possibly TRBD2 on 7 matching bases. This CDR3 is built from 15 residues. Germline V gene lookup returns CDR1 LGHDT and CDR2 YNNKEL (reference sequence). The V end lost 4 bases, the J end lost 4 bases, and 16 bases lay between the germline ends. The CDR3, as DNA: TGTGCCAGCAGCCGGTTCGCGGGGGCTGGAGAGACCCAGTACTTC. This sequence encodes CASSRFAGAGETQYF.

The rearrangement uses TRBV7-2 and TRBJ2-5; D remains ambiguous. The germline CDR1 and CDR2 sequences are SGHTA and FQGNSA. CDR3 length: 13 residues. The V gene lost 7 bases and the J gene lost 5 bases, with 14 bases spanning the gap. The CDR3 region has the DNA TGTGCCAGCACCCCGGCCCAGCGTGAGACCCAGTACTTC. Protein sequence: CASTPAQRETQYF.

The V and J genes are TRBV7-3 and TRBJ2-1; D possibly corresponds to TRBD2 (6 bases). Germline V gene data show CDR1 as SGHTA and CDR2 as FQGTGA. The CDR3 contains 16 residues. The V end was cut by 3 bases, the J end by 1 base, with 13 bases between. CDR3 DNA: TGTGCCAGCAGCTTTCTCGGCGGGGCTTCCTACAATGAGCAGTTCTTC. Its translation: CASSFLGGASYNEQFF.

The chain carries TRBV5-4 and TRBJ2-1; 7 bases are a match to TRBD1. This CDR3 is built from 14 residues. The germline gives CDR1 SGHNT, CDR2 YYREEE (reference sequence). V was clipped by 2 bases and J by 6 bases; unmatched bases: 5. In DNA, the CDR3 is TGTGCCAGCAGCTTTTCTGCAGGGGGCAATGAGCAGTTCTTC. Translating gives CASSFSAGGNEQFF.

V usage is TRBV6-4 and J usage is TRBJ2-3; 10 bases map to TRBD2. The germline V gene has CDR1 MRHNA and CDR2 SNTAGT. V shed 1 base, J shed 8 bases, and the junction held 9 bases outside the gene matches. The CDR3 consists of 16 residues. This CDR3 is CASSDLGLARGGTQYF. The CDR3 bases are TGTGCCAGCAGTGACTTGGGACTAGCGAGGGGCGGTACGCAGTATTTT.

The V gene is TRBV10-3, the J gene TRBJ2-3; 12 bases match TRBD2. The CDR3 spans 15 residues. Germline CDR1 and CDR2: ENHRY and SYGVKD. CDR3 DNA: TGTGTCACTTCGGCTAGCGGGGGGGCCGGGGGTACGCAGTATTTT. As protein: CVTSASGGAGGTQYF.

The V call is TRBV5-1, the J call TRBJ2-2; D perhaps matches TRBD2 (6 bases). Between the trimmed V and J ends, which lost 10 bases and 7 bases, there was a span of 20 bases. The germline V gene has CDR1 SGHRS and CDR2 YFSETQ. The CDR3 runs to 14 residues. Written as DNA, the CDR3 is TGCGCCGTCTCGACGGAGGGTCAATTCGGGGAGCTGTTTTTT. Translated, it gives CAVSTEGQFGELFF. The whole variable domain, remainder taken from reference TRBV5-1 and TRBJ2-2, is KAGVTQTPRYLIKTRGQQVTLSCSPISGHRSVSWYQQTPGQGLQFLFEYFSETQRNKGNFPGRFSGRQFSNSRSEMNVSTLELGDSALYLCAVSTEGQFGELFFGEGSRLTVL.